The T cell receptor beta chain described here comes from a study of blood T cell repertoires in COVID-19. As originally analysed: Counts of nucleated cells, estimated from reference gene primer amplification, were obtained. Sequencing used immunoSEQ multiplex PCR; TCRdb keeps in-frame clones, though not all of them. V and J calls plus clone size are reproduced from that table; the DNA served to infer D and trimming. The data contain hundreds of thousands of clones, approximately 82% of them seen just once; the ten biggest clones take up around 2%. The V gene end was trimmed by 5 bases and the J gene end by 2 bases; junction bases not matched to a gene: 8. This CDR3 contains 16 residues. Germline CDR1 is MNHEY and CDR2 is SMNVEV (reference sequence).

The clonotype was recovered from an elderly woman with acute or convalescent COVID-19. The sequenced material came from peripheral blood. V usage is TRBV27 and J usage is TRBJ2-2; 7 bases line up with TRBD1. The chain's CDR3 is CASSRLRDRNTGELFF. For the CDR3, the DNA is TGTGCCAGCAGTAGGCTCCGGGACAGAAACACCGGGGAGCTGTTTTTT.